This TCR beta chain was documented in a study of T cells after yellow fever vaccination. As for the study in general: It was SMART-Seq v4 Ultra Low Input that prepared the fractions with low cell numbers.

TCRdb ran MiXCR on the 5' RACE reads and lists one entry per CDR3 protein. Of 200,000 to 250,000 distinct CDR3 sequences in the sample, 6% to 7.5% were seen once. This CDR3 region has 15 residues. Trimming stripped 1 base from V and 4 bases from J, with 11 bases between. Many counts were recorded for this clonotype. This receptor was identified in a man between 25 and 39 years old who received the YFV17D yellow fever vaccine. The chain joins TRBV12-3 or TRBV12-4 to TRBJ1-5, with a weak D call TRBD1 (6 bases). The material sequenced was CD4+ T cells sorted from PBMCs, taken 15 days after the yellow fever booster vaccination. The chain's CDR3 is CASSLEGGRNQPQHF. In DNA form, the CDR3 reads TGTGCCAGCAGTTTAGAGGGGGGAAGGAATCAGCCCCAGCATTTT.